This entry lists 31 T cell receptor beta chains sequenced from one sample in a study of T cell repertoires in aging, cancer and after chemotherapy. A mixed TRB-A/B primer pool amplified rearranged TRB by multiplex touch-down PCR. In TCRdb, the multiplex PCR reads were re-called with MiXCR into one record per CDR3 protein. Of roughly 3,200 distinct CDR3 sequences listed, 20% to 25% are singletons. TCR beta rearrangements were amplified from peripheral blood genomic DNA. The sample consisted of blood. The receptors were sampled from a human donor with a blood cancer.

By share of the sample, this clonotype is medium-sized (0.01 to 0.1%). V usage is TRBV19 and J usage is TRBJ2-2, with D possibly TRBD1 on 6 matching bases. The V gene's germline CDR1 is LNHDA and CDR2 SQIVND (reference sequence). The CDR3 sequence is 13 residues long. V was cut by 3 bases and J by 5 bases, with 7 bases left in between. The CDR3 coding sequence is TGTGCCAGTAGTATGAGGGGGACCGGGGAGCTGTTTTTT. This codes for CASSMRGTGELFF.

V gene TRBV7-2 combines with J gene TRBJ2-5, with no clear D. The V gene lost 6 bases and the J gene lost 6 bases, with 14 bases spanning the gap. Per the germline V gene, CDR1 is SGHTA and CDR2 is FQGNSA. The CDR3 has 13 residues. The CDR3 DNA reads TGTGCCAGCAGTTTGAGCGAGGCTAAGACCCAGTACTTC. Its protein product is CASSLSEAKTQYF.

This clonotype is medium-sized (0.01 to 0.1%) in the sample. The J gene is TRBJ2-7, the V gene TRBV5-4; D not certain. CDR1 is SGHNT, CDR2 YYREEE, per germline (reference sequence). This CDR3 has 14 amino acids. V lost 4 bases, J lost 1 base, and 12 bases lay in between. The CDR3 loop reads CASSRRAESYEQYF. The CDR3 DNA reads TGTGCCAGCAGCAGAAGAGCCGAGTCCTACGAGCAGTACTTC.

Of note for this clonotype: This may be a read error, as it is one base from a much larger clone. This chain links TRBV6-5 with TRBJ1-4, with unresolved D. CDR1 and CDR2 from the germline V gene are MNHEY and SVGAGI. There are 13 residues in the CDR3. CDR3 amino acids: CTSSYGLNEKLFF. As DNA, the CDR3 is TGTACCAGCAGTTACGGACTTAATGAAAAACTGTTTTTT.

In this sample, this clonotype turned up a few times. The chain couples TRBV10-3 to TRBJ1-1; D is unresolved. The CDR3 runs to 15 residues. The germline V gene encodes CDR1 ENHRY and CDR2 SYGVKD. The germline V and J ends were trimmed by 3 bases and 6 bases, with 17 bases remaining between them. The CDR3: CAISDINGLLAEAFF. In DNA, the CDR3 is TGTGCCATCAGTGACATAAACGGATTGCTCGCTGAAGCTTTCTTT.

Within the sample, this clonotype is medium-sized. Here the CDR3 DNA reads TGTGCCAGCAGTTCGACCTACAATGAGCAGTTCTTC. Protein product: CASSSTYNEQFF. The rearrangement links TRBV12-3 or TRBV12-4 to TRBJ2-1; D is ambiguous. V lost 4 bases and J lost 2, with 3 bases in between. There are 12 residues in the CDR3.

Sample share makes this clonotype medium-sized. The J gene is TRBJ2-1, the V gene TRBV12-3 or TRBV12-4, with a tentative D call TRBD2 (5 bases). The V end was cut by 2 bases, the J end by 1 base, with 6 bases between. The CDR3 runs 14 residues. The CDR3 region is CASSLTGSYNEQFF. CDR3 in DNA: TGTGCCAGCAGTTTAACGGGATCCTACAATGAGCAGTTCTTC.

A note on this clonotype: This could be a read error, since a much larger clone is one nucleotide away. CDR3 coding DNA: TGCGCCAGCAGCCAAGATCGACCAAGGGGAGGGTTCTACGAGCAGTACTTC. Translation gives CASSQDRPRGGFYEQYF. The chain joins TRBV4-3 to TRBJ2-7; 7 positions match TRBD2. The CDR3 sequence is 17 residues long. Germline V CDR1 and CDR2: LGHNA, YSLEER. V trimming: 0 bases; J trimming: 3 bases; junction bases outside the gene matches: 11.

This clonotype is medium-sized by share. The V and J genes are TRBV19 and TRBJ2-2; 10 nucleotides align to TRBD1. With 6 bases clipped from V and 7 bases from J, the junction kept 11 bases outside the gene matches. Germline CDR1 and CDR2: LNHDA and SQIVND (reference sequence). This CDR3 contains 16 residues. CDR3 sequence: CASSTPRQGAGGELFF. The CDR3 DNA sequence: TGTGCCAGTAGCACCCCTAGACAGGGGGCGGGCGGGGAGCTGTTTTTT.

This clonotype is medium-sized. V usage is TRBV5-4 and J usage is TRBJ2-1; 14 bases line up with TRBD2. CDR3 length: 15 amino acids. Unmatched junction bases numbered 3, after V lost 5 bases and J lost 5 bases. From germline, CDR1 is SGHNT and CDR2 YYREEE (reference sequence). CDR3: CASRGGLAGDNEQFF. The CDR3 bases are TGTGCCAGCAGGGGGGGACTAGCGGGAGACAATGAGCAGTTCTTC. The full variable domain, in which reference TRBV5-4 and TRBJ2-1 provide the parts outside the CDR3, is ETGVTQSPTHLIKTRGQQVTLRCSSQSGHNTVSWYQQALGQGPQFIFQYYREEENGRGNFPPRFSGLQFPNYSSELNVNALELDDSALYLCASRGGLAGDNEQFFGPGTRLTVL.

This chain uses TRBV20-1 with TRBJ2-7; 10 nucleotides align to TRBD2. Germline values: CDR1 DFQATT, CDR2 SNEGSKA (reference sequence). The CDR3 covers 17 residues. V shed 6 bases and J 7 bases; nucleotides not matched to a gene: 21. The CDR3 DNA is TGCAGTGCGGTACTGCCGGGACTAGCGCCGCTAACTATTGAGCAGTACTTC. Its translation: CSAVLPGLAPLTIEQYF.

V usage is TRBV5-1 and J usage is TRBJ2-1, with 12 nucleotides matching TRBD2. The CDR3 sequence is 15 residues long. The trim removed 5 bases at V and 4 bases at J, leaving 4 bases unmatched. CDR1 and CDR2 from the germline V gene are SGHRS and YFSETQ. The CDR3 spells CASREGLAGYNEQFF. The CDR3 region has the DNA TGCGCCAGCAGGGAAGGACTAGCGGGGTACAATGAGCAGTTCTTC.

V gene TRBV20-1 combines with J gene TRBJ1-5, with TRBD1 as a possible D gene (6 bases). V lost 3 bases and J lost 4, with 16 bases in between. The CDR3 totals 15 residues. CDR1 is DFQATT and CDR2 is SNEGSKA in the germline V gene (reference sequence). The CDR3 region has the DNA TGCAGTGCTAGCCTCACGACAGGTGGGAATCAGCCCCAGCATTTT. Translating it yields CSASLTTGGNQPQHF.

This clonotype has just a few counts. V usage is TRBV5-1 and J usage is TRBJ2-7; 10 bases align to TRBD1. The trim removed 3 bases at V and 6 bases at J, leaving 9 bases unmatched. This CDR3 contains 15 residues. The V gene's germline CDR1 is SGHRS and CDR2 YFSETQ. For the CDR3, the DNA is TGCGCCAGCAGCTGGACCGGGACAGGGGCAGGCGAGCAGTACTTC. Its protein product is CASSWTGTGAGEQYF.

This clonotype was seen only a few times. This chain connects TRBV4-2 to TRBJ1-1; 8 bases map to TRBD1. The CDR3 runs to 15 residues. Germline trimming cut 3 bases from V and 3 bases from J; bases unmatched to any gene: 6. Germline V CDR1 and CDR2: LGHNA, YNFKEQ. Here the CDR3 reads CASSHGGQGDTEAFF. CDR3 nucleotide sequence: TGTGCCAGCAGCCATGGCGGACAGGGCGACACTGAAGCTTTCTTT.

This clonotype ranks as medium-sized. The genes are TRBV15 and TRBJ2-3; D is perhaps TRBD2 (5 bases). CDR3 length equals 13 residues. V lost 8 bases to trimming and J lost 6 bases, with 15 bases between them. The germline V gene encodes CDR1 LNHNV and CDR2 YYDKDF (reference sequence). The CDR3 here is CATSEGLWDTQYF. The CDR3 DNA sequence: TGTGCCACCTCTGAGGGCCTATGGGATACGCAGTATTTT.

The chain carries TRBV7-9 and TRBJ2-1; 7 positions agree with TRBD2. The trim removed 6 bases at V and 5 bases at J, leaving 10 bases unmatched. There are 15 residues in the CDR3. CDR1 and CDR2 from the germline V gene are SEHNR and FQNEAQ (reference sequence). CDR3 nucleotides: TGTGCCAGCAGTCAACCGACTAGCCGAAACAATGAGCAGTTCTTC. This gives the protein CASSQPTSRNNEQFF.

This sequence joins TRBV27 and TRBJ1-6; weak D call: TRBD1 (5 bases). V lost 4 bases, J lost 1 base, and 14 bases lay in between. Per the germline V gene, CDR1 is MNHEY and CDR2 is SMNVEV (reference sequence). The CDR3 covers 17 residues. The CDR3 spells CASSSLRGDSYNSPLHF. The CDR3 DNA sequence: TGTGCCAGCAGTTCCCTGCGGGGGGATTCCTATAATTCACCCCTCCACTTT.

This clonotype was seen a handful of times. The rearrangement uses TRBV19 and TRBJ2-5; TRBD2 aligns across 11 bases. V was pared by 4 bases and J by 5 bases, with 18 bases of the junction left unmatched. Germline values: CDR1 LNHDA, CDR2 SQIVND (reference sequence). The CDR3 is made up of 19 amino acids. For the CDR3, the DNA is TGTGCCAGTAGTACGAGGCCAGCCCTTAGCGGGAGGGCCAGGGAGACCCAGTACTTC. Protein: CASSTRPALSGRARETQYF.

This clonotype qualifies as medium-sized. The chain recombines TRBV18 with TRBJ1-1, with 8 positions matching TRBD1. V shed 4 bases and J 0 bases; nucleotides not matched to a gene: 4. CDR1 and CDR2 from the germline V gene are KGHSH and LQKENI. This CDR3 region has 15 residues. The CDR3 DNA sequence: TGTGCCAGCTCACGACAGGGGACCTTGAACACTGAAGCTTTCTTT. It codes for CASSRQGTLNTEAFF.

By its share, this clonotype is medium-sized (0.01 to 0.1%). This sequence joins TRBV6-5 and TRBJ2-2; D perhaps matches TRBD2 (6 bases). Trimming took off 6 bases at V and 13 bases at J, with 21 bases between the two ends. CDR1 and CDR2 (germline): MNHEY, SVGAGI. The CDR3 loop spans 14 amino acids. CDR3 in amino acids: CASRSDLHRGGLFF. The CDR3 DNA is TGTGCCAGCAGGTCGGACTTGCACCGGGGAGGGCTGTTTTTT.

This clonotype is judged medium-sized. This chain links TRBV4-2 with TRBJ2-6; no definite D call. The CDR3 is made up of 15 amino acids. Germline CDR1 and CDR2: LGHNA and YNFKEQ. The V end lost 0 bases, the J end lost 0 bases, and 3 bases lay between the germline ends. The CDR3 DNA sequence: TGTGCCAGCAGCCAAGACAACTCTGGGGCCAACGTCCTGACTTTC. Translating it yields CASSQDNSGANVLTF.

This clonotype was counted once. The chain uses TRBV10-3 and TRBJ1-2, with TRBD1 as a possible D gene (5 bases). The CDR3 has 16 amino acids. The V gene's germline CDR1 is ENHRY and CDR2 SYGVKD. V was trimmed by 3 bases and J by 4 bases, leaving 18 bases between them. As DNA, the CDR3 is TGTGCCATCAGTGATTCTCCGGGACCGGGGGTCTATGGCTACACCTTC. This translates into CAISDSPGPGVYGYTF.

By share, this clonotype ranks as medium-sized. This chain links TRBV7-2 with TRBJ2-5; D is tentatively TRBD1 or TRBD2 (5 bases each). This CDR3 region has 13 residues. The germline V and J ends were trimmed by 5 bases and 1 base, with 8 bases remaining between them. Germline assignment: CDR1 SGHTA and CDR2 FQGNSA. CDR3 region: CASSRDPQETQYF. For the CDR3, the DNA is TGTGCCAGCAGCCGGGACCCCCAAGAGACCCAGTACTTC.

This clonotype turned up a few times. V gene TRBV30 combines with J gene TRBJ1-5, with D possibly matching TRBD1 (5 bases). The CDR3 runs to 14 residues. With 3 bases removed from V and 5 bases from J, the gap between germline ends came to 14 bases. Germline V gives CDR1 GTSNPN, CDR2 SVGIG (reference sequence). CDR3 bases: TGTGCCTGGAGCGCCCGGGGCCACGATCAGCCCCAGCATTTT. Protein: CAWSARGHDQPQHF.

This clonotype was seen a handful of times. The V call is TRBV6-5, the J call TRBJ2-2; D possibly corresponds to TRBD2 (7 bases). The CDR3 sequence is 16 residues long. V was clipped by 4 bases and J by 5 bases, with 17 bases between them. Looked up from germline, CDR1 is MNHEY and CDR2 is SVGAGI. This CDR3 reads CASSSRTRGVTGELFF. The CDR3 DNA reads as TGTGCCAGCAGTTCTCGGACTAGGGGGGTAACCGGGGAGCTGTTTTTT.

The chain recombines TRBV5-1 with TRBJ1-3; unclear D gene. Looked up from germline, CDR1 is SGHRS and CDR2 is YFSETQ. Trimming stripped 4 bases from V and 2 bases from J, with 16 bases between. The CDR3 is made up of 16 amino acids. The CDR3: CASSKPAEATGNTIYF. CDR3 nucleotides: TGCGCCAGCAGCAAACCTGCGGAGGCGACTGGAAACACCATATATTTT.

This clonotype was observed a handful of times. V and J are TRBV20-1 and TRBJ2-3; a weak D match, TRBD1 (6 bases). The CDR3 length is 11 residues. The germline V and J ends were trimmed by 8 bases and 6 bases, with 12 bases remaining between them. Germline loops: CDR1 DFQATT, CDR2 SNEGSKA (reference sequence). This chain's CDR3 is CSLGGGDTQYF. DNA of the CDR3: TGCAGTCTAGGGGGTGGGGATACGCAGTATTTT.

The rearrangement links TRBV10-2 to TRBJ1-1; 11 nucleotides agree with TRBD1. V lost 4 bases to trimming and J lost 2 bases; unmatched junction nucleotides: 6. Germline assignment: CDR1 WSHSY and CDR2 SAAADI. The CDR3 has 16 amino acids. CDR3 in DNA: TGCGCCAGCAGTGGAGGGACAGGGGGGCTTAACACTGAAGCTTTCTTT. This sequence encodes CASSGGTGGLNTEAFF.

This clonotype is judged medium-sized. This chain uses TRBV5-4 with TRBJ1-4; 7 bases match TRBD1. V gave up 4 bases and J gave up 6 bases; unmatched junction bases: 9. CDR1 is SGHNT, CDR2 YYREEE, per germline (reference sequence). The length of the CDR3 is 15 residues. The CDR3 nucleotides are TGTGCCAGCAGCCTCGGGGGACAGATGGATGAAAAACTGTTTTTT. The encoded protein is CASSLGGQMDEKLFF.

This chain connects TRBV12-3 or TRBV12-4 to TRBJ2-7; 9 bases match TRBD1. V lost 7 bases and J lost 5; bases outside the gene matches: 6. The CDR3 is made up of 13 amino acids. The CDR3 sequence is CASTRDRENEQYF. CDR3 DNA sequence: TGTGCCAGCACTCGGGACAGGGAAAACGAGCAGTACTTC.